Following are 6 T cell receptor beta chains from one sample sequenced in a study of CD8 T cells in Susac syndrome. Random hexamers were used to reverse transcribe the RNA input (roughly 0.5 to 1 ug). A single record per CDR3 protein comes from TCRdb applying MiXCR to the immunoSEQ multiplex PCR reads. The sample lists 150,000 to 200,000 distinct CDR3 sequences, around 94% occurring once. The sample was CD4+ T cells from PBMCs. The receptor set was obtained from a human donor in good health.

This chain connects TRBV20-1 to TRBJ2-5; 7 bases are a match to TRBD2. CDR1 and CDR2 (germline): DFQATT, SNEGSKA (reference sequence). CDR3 length: 13 amino acids. J gave up 5 bases and V 0 bases, and 3 bases lay outside the gene matches. Written as DNA, the CDR3 is TGCAGTGCTAGAGATGGGACTATGGAGACCCAGTACTTC. It yields the protein CSARDGTMETQYF.

The chain recombines TRBV20-1 with TRBJ1-2, with D hard to call. Germline CDR1 DFQATT, CDR2 SNEGSKA (reference sequence). The V and J ends lost 1 base and 8 bases respectively, with 8 bases between them. The CDR3 length is 11 residues. The CDR3 spells CSARALEGYTF. CDR3 nucleotides: TGCAGTGCTAGAGCCCTCGAGGGCTACACCTTC.

The rearrangement joins TRBV4-3 to TRBJ2-7; 9 positions match TRBD2. The CDR3 runs 18 residues. V shed 3 bases, J shed 1 base, and the junction held 13 bases outside the gene matches. The germline gives CDR1 LGHNA, CDR2 YSLEER. Written as DNA, the CDR3 is TGCGCCAGCAGCCAGGCGCTCGGCGGGGGGGCCTGGTCCTACGAGCAGTACTTC. Translating gives CASSQALGGGAWSYEQYF.

The V call is TRBV9, the J call TRBJ1-5, with 7 nucleotides matching TRBD1. CDR1 and CDR2 (germline): SGDLS, YYNGEE. V shed 3 bases, J shed 5 bases, and the junction held 5 bases outside the gene matches. The CDR3 spans 14 residues. The CDR3 sequence is CASSATGRDQPQHF. The CDR3 nucleotides read TGTGCCAGCAGCGCGACAGGGAGAGATCAGCCCCAGCATTTT.

The chain has TRBV3-1 and TRBJ1-2; 9 bases map to TRBD1. Germline lookup yields CDR1 LGHDT and CDR2 YNNKEL (reference sequence). The CDR3 loop spans 17 amino acids. V shed 1 base and J 5 bases; nucleotides not matched to a gene: 11. The CDR3 protein is CASSQGGQGRRRYGYTF. The CDR3 DNA sequence: TGTGCCAGCAGCCAAGGAGGACAGGGGCGAAGACGGTATGGCTACACCTTC. The full variable domain, rest sourced from reference TRBV3-1 and TRBJ1-2, is DTAVSQTPKYLVTQMGNDKSIKCEQNLGHDTMYWYKQDSKKFLKIMFSYNNKELIINETVPNRFSPKSPDKAHLNLHINSLELGDSAVYFCASSQGGQGRRRYGYTFGSGTRLTVV.

The V gene is TRBV2, the J gene TRBJ2-1, with 15 bases identical to TRBD2. Losses at the gene ends were 3 bases for V and 7 bases for J; bases not matched to a gene: 7. CDR1 and CDR2 from the germline V gene are SNHLY and FYNNEI. The CDR3 sequence is 17 residues long. The DNA for the CDR3 is TGTGCCAGCAGTGATGGACTAGCGGGGGGGCCCAGGAATGAGCAGTTCTTC. Its protein is CASSDGLAGGPRNEQFF.